Reported below is one TCR beta chain. Its specificity is unknown. The CDR3 length is 14 residues. Germline V lookup: CDR1 SGHRS, CDR2 YFSETQ. Trimming removed 4 bases at V and 8 bases at J, with 17 bases between. Attachment of unique molecular identifiers was made to individual cDNA molecules. TCRdb fed the 5' RACE reads into MiXCR, producing one record per CDR3 protein. Of about 83,000 distinct CDR3 sequences in the sample, approximately 13% were seen once. The data originate from a study of early T cells in non-severe SARS-CoV-2 infection. Study overall: Chains from this unsorted whole-blood bulk RNA could not be paired. Study outcomes and limitations: Anti-spike CD8 specificities were favored by VDJdb matching, whose results missed private and CD4 specificities.

The chain combines TRBV5-1 with TRBJ2-3; the D call may be TRBD1 or TRBD2 (5 bases each). Source material: whole blood. The TCR comes from an adult who was a healthcare worker with PCR-confirmed SARS-CoV-2 infection or an uninfected control (not recorded which). The CDR3 sequence: CASSQGPGPTTQYF. The DNA of the CDR3 is TGCGCCAGCAGCCAAGGACCGGGACCGACTACGCAGTATTTT.